These T cell receptor beta chains were read from a single sample in a study of blood T cell repertoires in COVID-19. TCRdb's table, derived via immunoSEQ multiplex PCR, lists solely in-frame clones and lacks some. The data show some 260,000 clones, 80% to 90% seen once. The sequenced sample was peripheral blood. These TCRs come from an older woman with COVID-19, enrolled during active disease. The CDR3 runs from the conserved cysteine through the conserved F or W. The D gene is left open where the match is weak. Size is omitted from some rows. Given values are once, few, many or a class for expanded clones.

clone size: -; D gene: -; J gene: TRBJ2-1; V gene: TRBV9; CDR3 DNA: TGTGCCAGCAGCCCAAGCGGACGGAACAATGAGCAGTTCTTC; CDR3 protein: CASSPSGRNNEQFF
clone size: -; D gene: TRBD1; J gene: TRBJ1-1; V gene: TRBV9; CDR3 DNA: TGTGCCAGCAGCGACACAGGGGTGAACACTGAAGCTTTCTTT; CDR3 protein: CASSDTGVNTEAFF
clone size: -; D gene: TRBD2; J gene: TRBJ2-1; V gene: TRBV5-1; CDR3 DNA: TGCGCCAGCAGCTTGGCCCCTAGCGGGCCTCCCTACAATGAGCAGTTCTTC; CDR3 protein: CASSLAPSGPPYNEQFF
clone size: -; D gene: TRBD2; J gene: TRBJ2-7; V gene: TRBV4-1; CDR3 DNA: TGCGCCAGCAGCCCCTCCCGGACTAGCGGGAGATACGAGCAGTACTTC; CDR3 protein: CASSPSRTSGRYEQYF
clone size: -; D gene: TRBD1; J gene: TRBJ1-1; V gene: TRBV18; CDR3 DNA: TGTGCCAGCTCTCTAACAGGGGCCAGGAACACTGAAGCTTTCTTT; CDR3 protein: CASSLTGARNTEAFF
clone size: -; D gene: -; J gene: TRBJ2-7; V gene: TRBV28; CDR3 DNA: TGTGCCAGCAACCAACCTTGGGCAGGAACCTACGAGCAGTACTTC; CDR3 protein: CASNQPWAGTYEQYF
clone size: -; D gene: -; J gene: TRBJ2-3; V gene: TRBV12-5; CDR3 DNA: TGTGCTAGCTCCATCGGGGAAAATACGCAGTATTTT; CDR3 protein: CASSIGENTQYF
clone size: -; D gene: TRBD1; J gene: TRBJ1-1; V gene: TRBV30; CDR3 DNA: TGTGCATACGCGGGACAGTCGAACACTGAAGCTTTCTTT; CDR3 protein: CAYAGQSNTEAFF
clone size: -; D gene: -; J gene: TRBJ1-2; V gene: TRBV29-1; CDR3 DNA: TGCAGCGTTGAGGTGCTGAGGGATCCTCGGGACTATGGCTACACCTTC; CDR3 protein: CSVEVLRDPRDYGYTF
clone size: -; D gene: TRBD1; J gene: TRBJ2-7; V gene: TRBV28; CDR3 DNA: TGTGCCGGGGCAAGGACAGGGTCCTACGAGCAGTACTTC; CDR3 protein: CAGARTGSYEQYF
clone size: -; D gene: TRBD1; J gene: TRBJ2-7; V gene: TRBV27; CDR3 DNA: TGTGCCAGCAGAAGACCCCGACAGGGGTCGTACTTC; CDR3 protein: CASRRPRQGSYF
clone size: -; D gene: TRBD2; J gene: TRBJ2-5; V gene: TRBV6-5; CDR3 DNA: TGTGCCAGCAGCAGACTAGCGCAAGAGACCCAGTACTTC; CDR3 protein: CASSRLAQETQYF
clone size: -; D gene: -; J gene: TRBJ1-5; V gene: TRBV10-3; CDR3 DNA: TGTGCCATCAGTAGCCAGGGCGGCAATCAGCCCCAGCATTTT; CDR3 protein: CAISSQGGNQPQHF
clone size: once; D gene: -; J gene: TRBJ1-5; V gene: TRBV27; CDR3 DNA: TGTGCCAGCAGTTTTAGAGACGGAGGCCAGCCCCAGCATTTT; CDR3 protein: CASSFRDGGQPQHF